This T cell receptor (beta chain) came from a study of Graves' ophthalmopathy and Graves' hyperthyroidism. This clonotype was counted ten times or more. RNA transcripts were the source from which TCR beta CDR3 regions were amplified. Second-round multiplex PCR followed a first-round RT-PCR using HTBI primers. From the multiplex PCR reads, TCRdb called clonotypes with MiXCR, one entry per CDR3 protein. Among a few hundred thousand distinct CDR3 sequences listed, 35% to 40% were seen once. Germline assignment: CDR1 DFQATT and CDR2 SNEGSKA (reference sequence). Trimming cost V 7 bases and J 0 bases, with 10 bases left between them. The CDR3 runs to 13 residues.

Source material: peripheral blood or thyroid tissue (not recorded which). This clonotype was sampled from an adult man with Graves' hyperthyroidism. The chain combines TRBV20-1 with TRBJ1-3; the D is unclear. CDR3 nucleotide sequence: TGCAGTGGTGGAGCCCTCTCTGGAAACACCATATATTTT. Its translation: CSGGALSGNTIYF.